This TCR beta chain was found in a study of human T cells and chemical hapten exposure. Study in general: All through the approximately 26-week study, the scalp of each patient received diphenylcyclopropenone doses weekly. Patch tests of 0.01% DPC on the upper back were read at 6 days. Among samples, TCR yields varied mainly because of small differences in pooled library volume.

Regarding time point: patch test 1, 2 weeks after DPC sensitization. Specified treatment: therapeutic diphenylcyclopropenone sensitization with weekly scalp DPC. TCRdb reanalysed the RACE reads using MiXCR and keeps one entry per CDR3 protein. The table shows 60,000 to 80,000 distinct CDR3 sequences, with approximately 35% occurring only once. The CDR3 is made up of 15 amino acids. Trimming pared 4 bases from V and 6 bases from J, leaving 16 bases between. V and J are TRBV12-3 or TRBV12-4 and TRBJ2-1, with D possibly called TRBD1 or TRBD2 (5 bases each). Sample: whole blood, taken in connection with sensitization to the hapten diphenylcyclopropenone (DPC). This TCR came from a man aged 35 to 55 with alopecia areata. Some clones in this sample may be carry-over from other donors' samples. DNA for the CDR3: TGTGCCAGCAGTTCCTGGGACCATCTTGGCAATGAGCAGTTCTTC. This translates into CASSSWDHLGNEQFF.